These 5 T cell receptor beta chains were all obtained from the same sample, sequenced in a study of T cells expressing NK-cell markers. No DNA is given; TCRdb re-called the 5' RACE reads and lists each CDR3 protein once. The sample totals 550,000 to 600,000 distinct CDR3 sequences. The sample taken for sequencing was blood T cells: a sorted CD56 or NKG2C T cell subset, CD4+ or CD8+ T cells, or bulk PBMC T cells (not recorded which). These receptors originate from a man younger than 35 in good health.

V and J are TRBV19 and TRBJ2-1; the D gene TCRdb calls, TRBD1, cannot be checked with no DNA. The CDR3 runs to 13 residues. Germline CDR1 is LNHDA and CDR2 is SQIVND (reference sequence). The CDR3 is CASTRTGSNEQFF.

This CDR3 reads CASSRMARGNEQFF. J is TRBJ2-1 and V is TRBV11-1; TCRdb reports TRBD1, a call that lacks DNA to check it against. This CDR3 has 14 amino acids. Germline V gene lookup returns CDR1 SGHAT and CDR2 FQDESV (reference sequence).

The chain employs TRBV12-3 or TRBV12-4 and TRBJ2-2; there is no DNA to check the TCRdb D call of TRBD2. The CDR3 is 15 amino acids. The CDR3 here is CASRRGESDTGELFF.

The genes are TRBV10-2 and TRBJ2-2. The CDR3 consists of 14 residues. Germline V gives CDR1 WSHSY, CDR2 SAAADI. CDR3: CASSVEQDTGELFF.

The rearrangement joins TRBV12-3 or TRBV12-4 to TRBJ2-3; no DNA is available, so the TRBD1 call from TCRdb remains unchecked. The CDR3 runs to 15 residues. This CDR3 is CASRQQGTSTDTQYF.